The 25 T cell receptor beta chains below all came from one sample that was sequenced in a study of patients and donors after allogeneic stem cell transplantation. TCRdb reanalysed the RT-PCR reads using MiXCR and keeps one entry per CDR3 protein. The table records 3,500 to 4,500 distinct CDR3 sequences, roughly 16% of them present only once. The sequenced sample consisted of blood, either unsorted or a sorted T cell fraction (not recorded which). Receptor source: a human donor who was either an allogeneic HSCT recipient or a stem cell or donor lymphocyte infusion donor (not recorded which). It is not recorded whose cells these are; they may come from a transplant donor.

The rearrangement uses TRBV10-3 and TRBJ1-1; a weak D match, TRBD1 (5 bases). Germline CDR1 ENHRY, CDR2 SYGVKD. This CDR3 is built from 14 residues. V lost 6 bases to trimming and J lost 0 bases, with 11 bases between them. The CDR3 spells CAISRQSLNTEAFF. CDR3 DNA: TGTGCCATCAGCCGACAGAGCTTGAACACTGAAGCTTTCTTT.

CDR3 residues: CASSWTSGGINIQYF. CDR3 nucleotide sequence: TGTGCCAGCAGCTGGACTAGCGGGGGGATAAACATTCAGTACTTC. The chain couples TRBV7-2 to TRBJ2-4; 14 bases fit TRBD2. Looked up from germline, CDR1 is SGHTA and CDR2 is FQGNSA. V trimming: 4 bases; J trimming: 6 bases; junction bases outside the gene matches: 2. The CDR3 is 15 amino acids.

This clonotype appeared many times. The rearrangement links TRBV7-9 to TRBJ2-1; D call uncertain. V was pared by 0 bases and J by 12 bases, with 12 bases between. The germline V gene encodes CDR1 SEHNR and CDR2 FQNEAQ (reference sequence). The CDR3 spans 13 residues. Here the CDR3 reads CASSLALVAVQFF. The DNA for the CDR3 is TGTGCCAGCAGCTTAGCGCTCGTCGCGGTGCAGTTCTTC.

The V gene is TRBV6-4, the J gene TRBJ1-6; no firm D call. V was cut by 3 bases and J by 10 bases, with 10 bases left in between. From germline, CDR1 is MRHNA and CDR2 SNTAGT. This CDR3 contains 13 residues. In nucleotides, the CDR3 is TGTGCCAGCAGTGATAATAGGAAATCACCCCTCCACTTT. This codes for CASSDNRKSPLHF.

In this sample, this clonotype turned up a few times. This chain connects TRBV11-2 to TRBJ1-1; D is perhaps TRBD1 (5 bases). The CDR3 covers 14 residues. V dropped 5 bases and J dropped 4 bases, with 14 bases sitting between them. Germline CDR1 is SGHAT and CDR2 is FQNNGV. The CDR3 nucleotides are TGTGCCAGCAGCCTTTGGGAGGGACCCACTGAAGCTTTCTTT. It encodes CASSLWEGPTEAFF.

This clonotype has a handful of counts. This chain links TRBV5-1 with TRBJ2-7; D is possibly TRBD1 or TRBD2 (5 bases each). Trimming shortened V by 2 bases and J by 0 bases, and 12 bases separated the two germline ends. The CDR3 contains 15 residues. Germline CDR1 and CDR2: SGHRS and YFSETQ. DNA for the CDR3: TGCGCCAGCAGCTTTCGGGACGTCAGCTCCTACGAGCAGTACTTC. Amino acids: CASSFRDVSSYEQYF.

This clonotype appeared many times. This rearrangement joins TRBV7-9 to TRBJ1-6, with 7 bases matching TRBD1. This CDR3 has 15 amino acids. Germline CDR1 reads SEHNR; CDR2 reads FQNEAQ (reference sequence). V lost 6 bases and J lost 10; bases outside the gene matches: 12. This chain's CDR3 is CASRPDRAVGSPLHF. CDR3 coding DNA: TGTGCCAGCAGACCCGACAGGGCGGTAGGATCACCCCTCCACTTT.

This clonotype was counted only a few times. The rearrangement uses TRBV3-1 and TRBJ1-5; TRBD1 matches at 8 bases. Trimming removed 0 bases from V and 4 bases from J; junction bases left unmatched: 14. Germline V gives CDR1 LGHDT, CDR2 YNNKEL (reference sequence). This CDR3 region has 19 residues. CDR3 sequence (DNA): TGTGCCAGCAGCCAAGAAAGGGCGGTTGGACAGGGATTTAATCAGCCCCAGCATTTT. Translated, it gives CASSQERAVGQGFNQPQHF.

The rearrangement links TRBV29-1 to TRBJ2-3; TRBD1 is a possible D gene (7 bases). V was cut by 4 bases and J by 4 bases, with 15 bases left in between. The CDR3 is 14 amino acids. The germline gives CDR1 SQVTM, CDR2 ANQGSEA. The CDR3 is CSVGGGGIADTQYF. The CDR3 DNA sequence: TGCAGCGTTGGAGGGGGCGGGATTGCAGATACGCAGTATTTT.

The rearrangement joins TRBV9 to TRBJ2-3; 13 nucleotides agree with TRBD2. Germline loops: CDR1 SGDLS, CDR2 YYNGEE. This CDR3 is 15 amino acids long. Trimming at V came to 4 bases and at J to 6 bases, leaving 5 bases not matched to a gene. CDR3 in amino acids: CASSPRTSGSDTQYF. For the CDR3, the DNA is TGTGCCAGCAGCCCACGGACTAGCGGGAGCGATACGCAGTATTTT.

This sequence joins TRBV5-4 and TRBJ2-2; D is uncertain. Germline assignment: CDR1 SGHNT and CDR2 YYREEE (reference sequence). V was trimmed by 1 base and J by 1 base, leaving 5 bases between them. The CDR3 sequence is 14 residues long. CDR3 in amino acids: CASSLPVNTGELFF. CDR3 DNA: TGTGCCAGCAGCTTGCCGGTGAACACCGGGGAGCTGTTTTTT.

This clonotype was recorded many times. The chain carries TRBV6-5 and TRBJ2-2, with D perhaps matching TRBD2 (5 bases). V was clipped by 2 bases and J by 8 bases, with 12 bases between them. CDR1 is MNHEY, CDR2 SVGAGI, per germline. The CDR3 spans 14 residues. The chain's CDR3 is CASSYSGFGGELFF. The CDR3 nucleotides read TGTGCCAGCAGTTACAGCGGTTTTGGTGGGGAGCTGTTTTTT.

CDR3 sequence: CASSSRVGEQYF. CDR3 coding DNA: TGTGCCAGCAGTTCCAGGGTGGGCGAGCAGTACTTC. The chain has TRBV2 and TRBJ2-7; a possible D gene is TRBD1 (5 bases). Looked up from germline, CDR1 is SNHLY and CDR2 is FYNNEI. This CDR3 spans 12 amino acids. The V and J ends lost 5 bases and 6 bases respectively, with 11 bases between them.

The chain employs TRBV5-1 and TRBJ2-5, with D perhaps TRBD1 (6 bases). The length of the CDR3 is 14 residues. Germline V gives CDR1 SGHRS, CDR2 YFSETQ. V lost 0 bases to trimming and J lost 4 bases, with 10 bases between them. CDR3 amino acids: CASSLAVGAETQYF. In nucleotides, the CDR3 is TGCGCCAGCAGCTTGGCCGTGGGGGCAGAGACCCAGTACTTC.

V gene TRBV6-5 combines with J gene TRBJ1-2; D might be TRBD1 (5 bases). The CDR3 extends over 14 amino acids. Trimming stripped 0 bases from V and 8 bases from J, with 13 bases between. Germline CDR1 and CDR2: MNHEY and SVGAGI. CDR3: CASSYSFRGSGYTF. CDR3 coding DNA: TGTGCCAGCAGTTACTCGTTCCGGGGGAGCGGCTACACCTTC.

This clonotype came up many times. The CDR3 DNA is TGTGCCAGCAGCCTTAGGACCCTTGGGGCAGATACGCAGTATTTT. Amino acids: CASSLRTLGADTQYF. The rearrangement uses TRBV7-9 and TRBJ2-3; D ambiguous. The CDR3 consists of 15 residues. The V gene lost 5 bases and the J gene lost 4 bases, with 16 bases spanning the gap. CDR1 is SEHNR and CDR2 is FQNEAQ in the germline V gene (reference sequence).

By share, this clonotype ranks as large. The rearrangement uses TRBV20-1 and TRBJ1-6, with D maybe TRBD1 (6 bases). In germline, CDR1 is DFQATT, CDR2 SNEGSKA (reference sequence). This CDR3 has 14 residues. The germline V and J ends were trimmed by 4 bases and 9 bases, with 16 bases remaining between them. The CDR3, as DNA: TGCAGTGCTAAAGTTCAGGGGACCTCTTCACCCCTCCACTTT. It encodes CSAKVQGTSSPLHF.

This clonotype has ten or more counts. The chain combines TRBV9 with TRBJ2-1, with 8 bases that match TRBD2. The CDR3 contains 17 residues. Germline trimming cut 0 bases from V and 7 bases from J; bases unmatched to any gene: 12. Germline V gives CDR1 SGDLS, CDR2 YYNGEE. The chain's CDR3 is CASSVGPAGVTGNEQFF. CDR3 coding DNA: TGTGCCAGCAGCGTAGGGCCAGCGGGAGTAACTGGAAATGAGCAGTTCTTC.

The sample holds many counts of this clonotype. The chain carries TRBV12-3 or TRBV12-4 and TRBJ2-1, with 10 bases lining up with TRBD2. There are 15 residues in the CDR3. The V and J ends lost 5 bases and 1 base, in that order; junction bases with no gene match: 2. This chain's CDR3 is CASSDSGRSYNEQFF. The CDR3 DNA sequence: TGTGCCAGCAGTGATAGCGGGAGGTCCTACAATGAGCAGTTCTTC.

Many counts were recorded for this clonotype. The V and J genes are TRBV6-5 and TRBJ2-4; a possible D gene is TRBD1 (6 bases). The V end was cut by 6 bases, the J end by 0 bases, with 15 bases between. From germline, CDR1 is MNHEY and CDR2 SVGAGI. CDR3 length equals 16 residues. The CDR3 is CASSGTGFLAKNIQYF. For the CDR3, the DNA is TGTGCCAGCAGCGGTACAGGGTTCCTAGCCAAAAACATTCAGTACTTC.

This clonotype was counted at least ten times. This sequence joins TRBV12-3 or TRBV12-4 and TRBJ1-1, with TRBD1 matching 7 bases. The ends lost 3 bases at V and 4 bases at J; junction bases unmatched: 2. There are 13 residues in the CDR3. The CDR3 DNA is TGTGCCAGCAGTTTCCAGGGGGGCACTGAAGCTTTCTTT. Its translation: CASSFQGGTEAFF.

This clonotype was detected only a few times. The chain couples TRBV3-1 to TRBJ2-5, with unresolved D. This CDR3 has 15 residues. V lost 3 bases and J 4 bases, leaving 15 bases between the germline ends. In germline, CDR1 is LGHDT, CDR2 YNNKEL (reference sequence). CDR3 coding DNA: TGTGCCAGCAGCCACTCACGAATGGAAGGAGAGACCCAGTACTTC. Encoded protein: CASSHSRMEGETQYF.

This clonotype was recorded at least ten times. The chain couples TRBV6-2 or TRBV6-3 to TRBJ2-6, with 8 positions matching TRBD1. In germline, CDR1 is MNHEY, CDR2 SVGEGT. J lost 2 bases, V lost 8 bases, and 8 bases had no gene match. CDR3 size: 16 residues. As DNA, the CDR3 is TGTGCCAGCGGTCAGACAGGGGTCGCTGGGGCCAACGTCCTGACTTTC. It codes for CASGQTGVAGANVLTF.

This clonotype was picked up a small number of times. V usage is TRBV10-3 and J usage is TRBJ2-3; 8 bases are shared with TRBD1. With V trimmed by 4 bases and J by 3 bases, 3 bases remained unmatched. Germline V gene sequence: CDR1 ENHRY, CDR2 SYGVKD. This CDR3 has 14 residues. This CDR3 is CAISADRATDTQYF. DNA for the CDR3: TGTGCCATCAGTGCGGACAGGGCGACAGATACGCAGTATTTT.

There are many counts of this clonotype. The chain carries TRBV20-1 and TRBJ2-2; the D is unclear. Germline V gene data show CDR1 as DFQATT and CDR2 as SNEGSKA (reference sequence). V lost 6 bases and J 5 bases, leaving 13 bases between the germline ends. The CDR3 spans 13 residues. The CDR3 bases are TGCAGTGCCAGGCCTACAGCGACCGGGGAGCTGTTTTTT. It translates to CSARPTATGELFF.